Included here is one T cell receptor beta chain sequence, with context. Its antigen is unknown. Qualities for individual bases were not recorded, and no much larger clone is one base off. This sample stems from a study of technical replicates of blood from a few donors (dated by TCRdb to about 2017). The germline V gene yields SNHLY for CDR1 and FYNNEI for CDR2. Ends trimmed: V by 7 bases, J by 7 bases; bases unmatched to a gene: 11. The CDR3, cysteine through phenylalanine, is 15 amino acids long. Here the CDR3 DNA is all that survives: 45 bases in frame from base 1. The library was obtained by the immunoSEQ multiplex PCR assay. The clones in this table, taken by TCRdb from immuneACCESS, are in-frame only. Not every clone is retained; where verified, under half of the shortfall comes from an unresolved V gene, and the cause of the rest is unknown. The sample table contains roughly 81,000 clones; only one count was recorded for 65% to 90% of them. Roughly 4.4% of the sample lies in the top ten.

Input material: PBMCs. The origin of this receptor is a human donor in good health. Some clones in this sample may be carry-over from other donors' samples. This sequence uses TRBV2 and TRBJ2-1; TRBD2 agrees with 9 junctional bases. The CDR3 loop reads CASTPRAGGSNEQFF. The DNA reads TGTGCCAGCACTCCCAGGGCGGGAGGGTCAAATGAGCAGTTCTTC.